The 3 T cell receptor beta chains given below trace back to one sample, sequenced in a study of beta chain features in type 1 diabetes. The sequenced template was cDNA made from the entire isolated RNA. Sequencing was performed with immunoSEQ multiplex PCR; in TCRdb, only in-frame clones are kept and a portion is missing. The sample yields 360,000 or so clones, about 19% seen once. Material for sequencing was naive CD4+ T cells from blood. Receptor source: a young woman in good health.

This chain uses TRBV6-1 with TRBJ1-1, with 8 bases matching TRBD1. Germline V gene lookup returns CDR1 MNHNS and CDR2 SASEGT. The CDR3 sequence is 14 residues long. With 6 bases clipped from V and 11 bases from J, the junction kept 14 bases outside the gene matches. CDR3 in amino acids: CASREIPGQVRAFF. The CDR3, as DNA: TGTGCCAGCAGGGAGATACCGGGACAGGTTAGGGCTTTCTTT.

The chain combines TRBV7-3 with TRBJ2-1; 7 positions match TRBD1. V shed 5 bases, J shed 6 bases, and the junction held 10 bases outside the gene matches. Germline CDR1 reads SGHTA; CDR2 reads FQGTGA. CDR3 size: 15 residues. CDR3 protein: CASSTGTATANEQFF. Here the CDR3 DNA reads TGTGCCAGCAGCACCGGGACAGCGACAGCCAATGAGCAGTTCTTC.

This clone was counted a few times. The gene calls are TRBV5-6 and TRBJ2-2; D possibly corresponds to TRBD2 (6 bases). The CDR3 length is 14 residues. CDR1 SGHDT and CDR2 YYEEEE come from the germline V gene. Trimming took off 4 bases at V and 1 base at J, with 8 bases between the two ends. CDR3 in amino acids: CASSRGVNTGELFF. The CDR3 DNA is TGTGCCAGCAGCCGCGGGGTGAACACCGGGGAGCTGTTTTTT.